These T cell receptor beta chains were read from a single sample in a study of blood T cell repertoires in COVID-19. Profiled with immunoSEQ multiplex PCR; TCRdb holds only in-frame clones, not every one. This table has about 160,000 clones, about nine tenths appearing once. The specimen was peripheral blood. These receptors were obtained from a man younger than 40 with COVID-19, enrolled during active disease. Each CDR3 is given with its conserved first and last residue. The order of the fields is CDR3 DNA, CDR3 protein, clone size, V gene, D gene, J gene. D genes are given only for firm matches. The size of a clone is reported for some rows only, either as once, few or many, or as a class for expanded clones.

CDR3nt: TGTGCCAGTAGTATCACCGGGACAGGGAGCAACGAGCAGTACTTC
CDR3aa: CASSITGTGSNEQYF
abundance: -
v_gene: TRBV19
d_gene: TRBD1
j_gene: TRBJ2-7

CDR3nt: TGTGCCAGCAGTACCTGGGACAGGGGCGACGACGAGCAGTACTTC
CDR3aa: CASSTWDRGDDEQYF
abundance: -
v_gene: TRBV6-5
d_gene: TRBD1
j_gene: TRBJ2-7

CDR3nt: TGTGCCAGAAAACAGGGGTTCACTGAAGCTTTCTTT
CDR3aa: CARKQGFTEAFF
abundance: -
v_gene: TRBV6-5
d_gene: TRBD1
j_gene: TRBJ1-1

CDR3nt: TGTGCCAGCAGCTTAGATTACAGGGGAGGATATGGCTACACCTTC
CDR3aa: CASSLDYRGGYGYTF
abundance: -
v_gene: TRBV11-2
d_gene: TRBD1
j_gene: TRBJ1-2

CDR3nt: TGTGCCAGTACTCCATTCAAAGGGGCCTATCAGCCCCAGCATTTT
CDR3aa: CASTPFKGAYQPQHF
abundance: -
v_gene: TRBV19
d_gene: -
j_gene: TRBJ1-5

CDR3nt: TGTGCCAGCAGCGTAGAATCAGCTAACTATGGCTACACCTTC
CDR3aa: CASSVESANYGYTF
abundance: once
v_gene: TRBV9
d_gene: -
j_gene: TRBJ1-2

CDR3nt: TGTGCCAGCAGTGTCCCGGGACAGGGGAATGAAAAACTGTTTTTT
CDR3aa: CASSVPGQGNEKLFF
abundance: -
v_gene: TRBV28
d_gene: TRBD1
j_gene: TRBJ1-4

CDR3nt: TGTGCCATCAGTGAAGGGGGACTAGCGGGAGTATCCTACAATGAGCAGTTCTTC
CDR3aa: CAISEGGLAGVSYNEQFF
abundance: once
v_gene: TRBV10-3
d_gene: TRBD2
j_gene: TRBJ2-1

CDR3nt: TGCGCCAGCAGCTCGGGACAGCGATCGAACACCGGGGAGCTGTTTTTT
CDR3aa: CASSSGQRSNTGELFF
abundance: -
v_gene: TRBV5-1
d_gene: TRBD1
j_gene: TRBJ2-2

CDR3nt: TGTGCCAGCAGCTTGGCTACCCCGGCGGGTGGCTACACCTTC
CDR3aa: CASSLATPAGGYTF
abundance: -
v_gene: TRBV5-4
d_gene: -
j_gene: TRBJ1-2